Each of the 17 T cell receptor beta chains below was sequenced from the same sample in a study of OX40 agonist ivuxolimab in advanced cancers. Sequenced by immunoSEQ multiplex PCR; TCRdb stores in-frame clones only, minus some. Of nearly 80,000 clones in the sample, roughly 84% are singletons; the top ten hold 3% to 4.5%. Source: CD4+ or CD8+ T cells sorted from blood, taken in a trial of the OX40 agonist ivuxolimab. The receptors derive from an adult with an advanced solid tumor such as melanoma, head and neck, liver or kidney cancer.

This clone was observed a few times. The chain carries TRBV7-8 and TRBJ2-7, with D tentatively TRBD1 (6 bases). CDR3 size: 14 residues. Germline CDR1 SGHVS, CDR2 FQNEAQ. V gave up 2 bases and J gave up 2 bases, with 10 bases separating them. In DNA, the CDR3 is TGTGCCAGCAGCTTAAGACAGGTCCCCTACGAGCAGTACTTC. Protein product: CASSLRQVPYEQYF.

CDR3 in DNA: TGTGCCAGCTCCTCATACAGGGGAGCCGGGGAGCTGTTTTTT. Amino acid sequence: CASSSYRGAGELFF. The rearrangement joins TRBV7-9 to TRBJ2-2, with 7 nucleotides matching TRBD1. Germline CDR1 reads SEHNR; CDR2 reads FQNEAQ (reference sequence). This CDR3 region has 14 residues. After removal of 8 bases from V and 6 bases from J, the junction contained 9 bases not matched to a gene.

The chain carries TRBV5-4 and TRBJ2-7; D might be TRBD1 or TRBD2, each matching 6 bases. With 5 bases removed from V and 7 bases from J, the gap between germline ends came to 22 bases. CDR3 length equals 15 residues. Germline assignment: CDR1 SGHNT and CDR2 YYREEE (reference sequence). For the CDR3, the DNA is TGTGCCAGCAGTAAAGGGGGGTCTGGAAGTAGTGAGCAGTACTTC. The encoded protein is CASSKGGSGSSEQYF.

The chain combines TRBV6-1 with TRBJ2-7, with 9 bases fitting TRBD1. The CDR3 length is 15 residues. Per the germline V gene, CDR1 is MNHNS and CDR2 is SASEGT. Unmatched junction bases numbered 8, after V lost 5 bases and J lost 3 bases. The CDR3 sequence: CASSPWGTGIYEQYF. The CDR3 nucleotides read TGTGCCAGCAGTCCGTGGGGGACAGGGATCTACGAGCAGTACTTC.

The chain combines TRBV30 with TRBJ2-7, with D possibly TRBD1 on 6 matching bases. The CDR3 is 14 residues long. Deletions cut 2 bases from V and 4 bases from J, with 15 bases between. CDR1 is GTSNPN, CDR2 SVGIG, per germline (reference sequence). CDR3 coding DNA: TGTGCCTGGAGTCTTCCGGGACACCCTTACGAGCAGTACTTC. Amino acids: CAWSLPGHPYEQYF. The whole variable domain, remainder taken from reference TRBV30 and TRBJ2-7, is SQTIHQWPATLVQPVGSPLSLECTVEGTSNPNLYWYRQAAGRGLQLLFYSVGIGQISSEVPQNLSASRPQDRQFILSSKKLLLSDSGFYLCAWSLPGHPYEQYFGPGTRLTVT.

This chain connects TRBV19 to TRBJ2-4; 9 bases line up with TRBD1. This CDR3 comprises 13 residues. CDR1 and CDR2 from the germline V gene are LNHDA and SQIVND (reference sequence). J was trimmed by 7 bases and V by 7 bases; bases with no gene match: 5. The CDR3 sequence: CASTGDRGNIQYF. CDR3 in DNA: TGTGCCAGTACCGGCGACAGGGGGAACATTCAGTACTTC.

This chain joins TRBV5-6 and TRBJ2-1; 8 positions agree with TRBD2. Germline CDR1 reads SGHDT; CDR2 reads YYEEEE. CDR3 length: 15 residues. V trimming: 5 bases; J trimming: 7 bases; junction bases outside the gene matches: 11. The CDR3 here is CASRTTSGRTNEQFF. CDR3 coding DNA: TGTGCCAGCAGAACTACTAGCGGTAGGACAAATGAGCAGTTCTTC.

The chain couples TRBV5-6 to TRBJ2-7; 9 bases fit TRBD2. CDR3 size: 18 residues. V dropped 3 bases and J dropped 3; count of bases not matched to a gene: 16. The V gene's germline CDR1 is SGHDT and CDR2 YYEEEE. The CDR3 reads CASSWLEVAREGRYEQYF. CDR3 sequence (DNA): TGTGCCAGCAGCTGGCTTGAGGTGGCGCGGGAGGGCCGCTACGAGCAGTACTTC.

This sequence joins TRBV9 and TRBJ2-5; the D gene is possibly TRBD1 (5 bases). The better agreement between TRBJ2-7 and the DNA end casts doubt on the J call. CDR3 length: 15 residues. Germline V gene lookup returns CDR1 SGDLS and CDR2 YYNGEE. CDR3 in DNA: TGTGCCAGCAGCCCCCAGCCCCAGGGTTCCCACGAGCAGTACTTC. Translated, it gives CASSPQPQGSHEQYF.

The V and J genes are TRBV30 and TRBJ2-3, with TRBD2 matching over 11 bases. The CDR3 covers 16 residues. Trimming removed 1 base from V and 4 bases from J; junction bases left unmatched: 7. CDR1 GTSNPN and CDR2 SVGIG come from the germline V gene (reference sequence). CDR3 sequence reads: CAWSELAGAWADTQYF. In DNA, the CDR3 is TGTGCCTGGAGTGAACTAGCGGGGGCCTGGGCAGATACGCAGTATTTT.

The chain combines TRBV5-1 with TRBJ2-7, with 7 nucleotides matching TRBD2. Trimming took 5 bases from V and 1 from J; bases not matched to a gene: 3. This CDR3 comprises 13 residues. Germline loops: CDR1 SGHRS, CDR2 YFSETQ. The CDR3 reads CASRRERSYEQYF. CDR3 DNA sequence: TGCGCCAGCAGGCGGGAGAGGTCCTACGAGCAGTACTTC.

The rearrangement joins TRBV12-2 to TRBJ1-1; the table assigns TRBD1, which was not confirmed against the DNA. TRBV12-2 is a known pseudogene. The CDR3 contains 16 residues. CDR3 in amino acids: CASRRKRLGLNTEAFF. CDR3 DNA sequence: TGTGCAAGTCGCCGAAAGCGCCTGGGGCTGAACACTGAAGCTTTCTTT.

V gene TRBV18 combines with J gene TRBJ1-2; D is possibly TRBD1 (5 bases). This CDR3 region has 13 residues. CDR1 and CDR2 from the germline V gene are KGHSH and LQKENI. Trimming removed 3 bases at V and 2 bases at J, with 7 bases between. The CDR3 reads CASSPTGNYGYTF. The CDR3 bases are TGTGCCAGCTCACCTACAGGCAACTATGGCTACACCTTC.

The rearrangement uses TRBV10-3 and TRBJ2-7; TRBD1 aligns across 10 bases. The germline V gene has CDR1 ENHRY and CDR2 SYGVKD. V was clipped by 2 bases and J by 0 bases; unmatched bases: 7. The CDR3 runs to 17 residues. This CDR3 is CAISEGTGEGISYEQYF. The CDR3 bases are TGTGCCATCAGTGAGGGGACAGGGGAAGGGATCTCCTACGAGCAGTACTTC.

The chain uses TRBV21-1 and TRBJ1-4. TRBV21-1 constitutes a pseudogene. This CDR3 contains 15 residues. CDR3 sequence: CASRSVGRCHEKLFF. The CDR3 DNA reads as TGTGCCAGCAGGTCCGTGGGACGGTGTCATGAAAAACTGTTTTTT.

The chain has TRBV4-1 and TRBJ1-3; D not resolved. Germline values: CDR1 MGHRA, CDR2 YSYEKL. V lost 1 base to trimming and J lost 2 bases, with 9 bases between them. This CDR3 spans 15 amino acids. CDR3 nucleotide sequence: TGCGCCAGCAGCCAAGGTTTCGGTCCTGGAAACACCATATATTTT. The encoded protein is CASSQGFGPGNTIYF.

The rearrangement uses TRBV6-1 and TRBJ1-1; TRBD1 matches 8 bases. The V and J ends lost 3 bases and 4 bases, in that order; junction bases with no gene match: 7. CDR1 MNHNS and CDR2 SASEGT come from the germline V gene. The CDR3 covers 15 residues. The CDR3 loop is CASSDTDRAATEAFF. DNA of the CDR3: TGTGCCAGCAGTGATACGGACAGGGCGGCCACTGAAGCTTTCTTT.